This T cell receptor beta chain was recorded in a study of shared clonotypes between healthy human individuals (TCRdb year 2020). Turning to the overall study: Three men and a couple of women, aged 18 to 49 years, made up the cohort. To estimate repertoire size and how much clonotypes are shared between individuals, the study performed deep sequencing of blood TCR repertoires from a handful of healthy adults. For each donor, CD4 naive and CD4 memory were each given three plates, CD8 naive was given two plates, and CD8 memory was given one plate. Each donor's leukapheresis produced roughly between roughly 0.9 and 8.9 billion PBMCs. To increase sequencing depth and limit assay-specific biases, TCR repertoire library preparation and sequencing were carried out by different laboratories using diverse techniques.

Donors were healthy HIV-negative adults with no recently reported acute infections or vaccinations. All donors were Caucasian adults living in Nashville, Tennessee, USA. CD4+ T cells were enriched by magnetic negative selection, after which naive cells were positively selected on CD45RA and the negative fraction was taken as the memory subset. After blood collection by leukapheresis, PBMCs were isolated using Ficoll-Histopaque density gradient centrifugation and then cryopreserved in the vapor phase of liquid nitrogen. Analytical flow cytometry was used to check the purity and quantity of every magnetically sorted T cell population. From each sorted fraction, genomic DNA was isolated and quantified by UV absorbance on a Nanodrop 2000c. Regarding this clone: This clone's antigen is unknown. Base qualities were left out, and no much larger clone turns up one base away.

The V end loses 0 bases and the J end loses 5 bases, and a stretch of 5 bases separates them. Its CDR3 holds 12 amino acids, cysteine through phenylalanine. Kept here is only the CDR3 DNA, which spans 36 bases and is read in frame from base 1. The germline V gene gives CDR1 as LGHNA and CDR2 as YNFKEQ. TCR CDR3 regions were amplified from genomic DNA by multiplex PCR using the deep immunoSEQ assay. Extracted genomic DNA from each cell subset was spread evenly across all wells of several immunoSEQ 96-well plates, with each plate serving as a replicate. For sorted subsets, about 200 ng genomic DNA, equal to tens of thousands of T cell genomes, was loaded into each replicate PCR. The purified libraries were quantified using a Qubit 3.0 fluorometer, sized with a Bioanalyzer 2100, and then quantified again using the KAPA Library Quantification kit. A separate single-read 150-cycle Illumina NextSeq 550 flow cell was used to sequence each immunoSEQ 96-well plate. On the study's bioinformatics: The immunoSEQ output contained only junctional sequences without quality scores, so filtering could not match that applied to full-length reads. Sequences were annotated with PyIR, a Python wrapper for IgBLAST v1.9, using IMGT germline references to assign V/J genes and CDR3. Any read was removed if the V/J assignment was weak (E-value above 1e-6), the CDR3 was missing, or the read contained stop codons, out-of-frame junctions, or ambiguous translated residues. V3J clonotypes were defined by identical inferred V gene, J gene, and CDR3 amino acid sequence. Percentage overlap between repertoires was computed as shared unique clonotypes divided by the size of the smaller repertoire. Three approaches were used to assess repertoire richness: RTK rarefaction, the Chao1 estimator, and Recon v2.1 estimates of unobserved clonotypes. Generation probabilities were computed with OLGA for all TCRbeta clonotypes obtained by the gDNA method from several donors. This immuneACCESS table, as held by TCRdb, lists in-frame sequences with V and J called but not all clones. Of the missing ones, under half trace to an unresolved V gene in checked studies; the others have no known cause. The V and J calls and clone size are taken from that table; D and trimming were inferred from the DNA. The table for this sample lists a few million clones; 90% to 97% of them were counted only once. The ten largest clones take up around 0.13% of the sample.

Paper-wide results and their limitations: The genetic and exposure-history diversity represented was limited by the small number of donors. Rarefaction of sorted-subset datasets indicated incomplete sequencing despite the large sequencing depth. Based on pairwise subsampling, the degree of clonotype sharing among donors was expected to be affected by sequencing depth. Across a few donors, roughly 5.1% of naive CD4, roughly 3.3% of naive CD8, under 2.5% of memory CD4, and under 0.45% of memory CD8 clonotypes were shared. Higher generation probabilities were observed for clonotypes shared by all four sorted-subset donors than for non-shared clonotypes. Sampling was restricted to blood, and TCR repertoires in tissues likely differ from the TCR repertoires found in blood. Larger estimated clonotype richness was generally found for naive subsets than for memory subsets.

The sequenced sample consisted of naive CD4+ T cells sorted from blood. The cell subset or site label, as the study defines it: CD45RA+ positively selected. Here the chain combines TRBV4-2 and TRBJ2-7, with no confident D gene call. This receptor was identified in a man younger than 35 in good health. DNA sequence: TGTGCCAGCAGCCAAGAGGTCCACGAGCAGTACTTC. It translates to CASSQEVHEQYF.